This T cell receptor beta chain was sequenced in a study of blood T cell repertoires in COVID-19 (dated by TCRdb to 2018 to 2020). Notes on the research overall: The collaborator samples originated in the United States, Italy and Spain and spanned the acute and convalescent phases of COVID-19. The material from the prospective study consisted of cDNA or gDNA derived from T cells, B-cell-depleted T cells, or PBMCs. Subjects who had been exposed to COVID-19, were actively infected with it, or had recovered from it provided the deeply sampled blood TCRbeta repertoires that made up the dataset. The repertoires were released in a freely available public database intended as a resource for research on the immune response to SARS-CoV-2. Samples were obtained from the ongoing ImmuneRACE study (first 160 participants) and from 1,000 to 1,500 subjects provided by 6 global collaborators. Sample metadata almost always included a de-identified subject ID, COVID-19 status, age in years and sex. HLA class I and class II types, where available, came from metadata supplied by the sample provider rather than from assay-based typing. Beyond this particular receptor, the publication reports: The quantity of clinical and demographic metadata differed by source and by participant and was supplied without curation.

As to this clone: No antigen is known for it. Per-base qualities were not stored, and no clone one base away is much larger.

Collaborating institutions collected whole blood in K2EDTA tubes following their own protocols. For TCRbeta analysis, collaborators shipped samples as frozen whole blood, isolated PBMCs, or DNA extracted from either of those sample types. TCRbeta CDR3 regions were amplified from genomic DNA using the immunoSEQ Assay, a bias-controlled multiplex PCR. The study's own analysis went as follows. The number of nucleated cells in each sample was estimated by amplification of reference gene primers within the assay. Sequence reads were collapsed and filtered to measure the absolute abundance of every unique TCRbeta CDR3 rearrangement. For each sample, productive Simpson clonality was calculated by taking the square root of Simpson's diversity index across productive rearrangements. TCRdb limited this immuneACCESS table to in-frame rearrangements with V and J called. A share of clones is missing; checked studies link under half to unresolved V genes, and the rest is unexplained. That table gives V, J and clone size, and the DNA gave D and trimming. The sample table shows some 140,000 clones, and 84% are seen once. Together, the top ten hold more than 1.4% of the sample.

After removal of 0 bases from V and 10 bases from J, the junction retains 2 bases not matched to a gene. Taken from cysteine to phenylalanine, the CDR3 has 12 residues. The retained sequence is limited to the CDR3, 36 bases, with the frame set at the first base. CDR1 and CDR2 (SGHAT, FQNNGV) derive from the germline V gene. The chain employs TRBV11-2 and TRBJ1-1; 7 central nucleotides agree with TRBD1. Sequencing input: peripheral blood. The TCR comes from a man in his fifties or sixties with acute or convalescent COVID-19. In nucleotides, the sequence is TGTGCCAGCAGCTTAGACAGGGGGGTAGCTTTCTTT. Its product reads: CASSLDRGVAFF. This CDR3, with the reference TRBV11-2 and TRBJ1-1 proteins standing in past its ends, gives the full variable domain EAGVAQSPRYKIIEKRQSVAFWCNPISGHATLYWYQQILGQGPKLLIQFQNNGVVDDSQLPKDRFSAERLKGVDSTLKIQPAKLEDSAVYLCASSLDRGVAFFGQGTRLTVV.